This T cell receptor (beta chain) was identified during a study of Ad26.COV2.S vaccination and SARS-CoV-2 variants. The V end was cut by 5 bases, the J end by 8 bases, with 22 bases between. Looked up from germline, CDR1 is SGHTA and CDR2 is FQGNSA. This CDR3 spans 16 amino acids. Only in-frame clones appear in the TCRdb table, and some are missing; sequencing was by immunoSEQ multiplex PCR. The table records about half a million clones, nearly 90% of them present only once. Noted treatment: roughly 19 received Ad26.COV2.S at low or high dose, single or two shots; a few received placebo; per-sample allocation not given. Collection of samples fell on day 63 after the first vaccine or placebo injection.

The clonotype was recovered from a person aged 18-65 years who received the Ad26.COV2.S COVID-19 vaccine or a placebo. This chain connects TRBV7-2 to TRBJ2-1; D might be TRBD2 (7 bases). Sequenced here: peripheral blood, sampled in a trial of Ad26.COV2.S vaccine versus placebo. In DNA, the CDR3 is TGTGCCAGCAGCCCTCTTGAGGGGGGGGCCGGGGATGAGCAGTTCTTC. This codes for CASSPLEGGAGDEQFF.